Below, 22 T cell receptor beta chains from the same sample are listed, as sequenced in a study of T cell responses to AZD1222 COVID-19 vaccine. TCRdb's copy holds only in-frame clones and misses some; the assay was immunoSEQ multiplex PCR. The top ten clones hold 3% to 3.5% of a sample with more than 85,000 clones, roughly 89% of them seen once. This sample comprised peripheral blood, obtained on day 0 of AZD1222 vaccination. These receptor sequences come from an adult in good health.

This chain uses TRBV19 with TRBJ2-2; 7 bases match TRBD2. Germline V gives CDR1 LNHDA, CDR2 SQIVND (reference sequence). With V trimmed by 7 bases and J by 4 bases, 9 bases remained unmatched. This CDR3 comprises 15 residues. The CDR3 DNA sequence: TGTGCCAGTACTTCAGCGGGGACTTCCACCGGGGAGCTGTTTTTT. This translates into CASTSAGTSTGELFF.

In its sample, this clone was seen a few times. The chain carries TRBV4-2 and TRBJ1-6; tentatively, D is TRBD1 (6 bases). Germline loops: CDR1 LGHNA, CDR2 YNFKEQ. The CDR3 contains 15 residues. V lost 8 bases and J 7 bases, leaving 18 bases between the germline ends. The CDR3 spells CASGPQGRSNSPLHF. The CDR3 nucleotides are TGTGCCAGCGGCCCCCAGGGGAGGTCGAATTCACCCCTCCACTTT.

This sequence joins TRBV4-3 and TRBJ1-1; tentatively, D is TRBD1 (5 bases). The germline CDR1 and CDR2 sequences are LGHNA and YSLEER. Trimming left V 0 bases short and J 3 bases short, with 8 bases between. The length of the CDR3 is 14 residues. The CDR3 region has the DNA TGCGCCAGCAGCCAAGAGGGGGGGTACACTGAAGCTTTCTTT. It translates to CASSQEGGYTEAFF.

DNA of the CDR3: TGTGCCAGCAGAAGCACAGGGGGCAACACTGAAGCTTTCTTT. Its protein is CASRSTGGNTEAFF. This chain joins TRBV21-1 and TRBJ1-1; TRBD1 is the table's D call and was not checked against the DNA. TRBV21-1 is deemed a pseudogene. The CDR3 is made up of 14 amino acids.

CDR3 coding DNA: TGTGCCAGCAGTGAATCACTAGCGAAAGGAGAGACCCAGTACTTC. Translated, it gives CASSESLAKGETQYF. The chain is built from TRBV2 and TRBJ2-5; 7 bases match TRBD2. From germline, CDR1 is SNHLY and CDR2 FYNNEI. V dropped 2 bases and J dropped 4; count of bases not matched to a gene: 7. There are 15 residues in the CDR3.

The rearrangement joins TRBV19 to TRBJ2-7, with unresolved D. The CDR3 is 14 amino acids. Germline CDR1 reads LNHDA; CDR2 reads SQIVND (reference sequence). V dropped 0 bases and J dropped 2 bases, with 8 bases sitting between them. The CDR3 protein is CASSIEYGAYEQYF. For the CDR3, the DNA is TGTGCCAGTAGTATAGAATATGGGGCCTACGAGCAGTACTTC.

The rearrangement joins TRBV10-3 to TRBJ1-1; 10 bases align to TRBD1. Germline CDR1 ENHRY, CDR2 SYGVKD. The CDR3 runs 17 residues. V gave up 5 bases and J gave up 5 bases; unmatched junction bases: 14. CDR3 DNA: TGTGCCATCAGTCGGGACAGGGGATCGGGAGGATGGACTGAAGCTTTCTTT. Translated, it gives CAISRDRGSGGWTEAFF.

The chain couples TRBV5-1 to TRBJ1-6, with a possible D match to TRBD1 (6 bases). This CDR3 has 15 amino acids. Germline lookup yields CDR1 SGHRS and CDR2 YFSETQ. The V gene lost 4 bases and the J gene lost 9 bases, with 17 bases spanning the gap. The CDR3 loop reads CASSNEPGVGSPLHF. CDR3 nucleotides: TGCGCCAGCAGCAATGAGCCAGGGGTAGGTTCACCCCTCCACTTT. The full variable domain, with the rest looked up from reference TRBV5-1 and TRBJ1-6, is KAGVTQTPRYLIKTRGQQVTLSCSPISGHRSVSWYQQTPGQGLQFLFEYFSETQRNKGNFPGRFSGRQFSNSRSEMNVSTLELGDSALYLCASSNEPGVGSPLHFGNGTRLTVT.

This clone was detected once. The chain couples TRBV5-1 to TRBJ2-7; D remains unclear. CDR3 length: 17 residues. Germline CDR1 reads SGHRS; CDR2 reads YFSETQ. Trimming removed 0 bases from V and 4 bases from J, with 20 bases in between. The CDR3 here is CASSLAPNGNPPYEQYF. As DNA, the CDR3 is TGCGCCAGCAGCTTGGCCCCGAATGGGAACCCACCGTACGAGCAGTACTTC.

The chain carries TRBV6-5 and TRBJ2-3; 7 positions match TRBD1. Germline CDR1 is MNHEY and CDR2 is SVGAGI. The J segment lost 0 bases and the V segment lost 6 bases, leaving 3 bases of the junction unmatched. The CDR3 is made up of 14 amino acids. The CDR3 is CASSLQGSTDTQYF. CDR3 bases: TGTGCCAGCAGCTTACAGGGGAGCACAGATACGCAGTATTTT.

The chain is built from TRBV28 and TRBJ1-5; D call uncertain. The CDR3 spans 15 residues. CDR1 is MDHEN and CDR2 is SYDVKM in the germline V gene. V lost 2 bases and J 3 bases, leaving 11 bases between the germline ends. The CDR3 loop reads CASSLGGLHNQPQHF. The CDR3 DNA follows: TGTGCCAGCAGTTTAGGCGGGCTGCACAATCAGCCCCAGCATTTT.

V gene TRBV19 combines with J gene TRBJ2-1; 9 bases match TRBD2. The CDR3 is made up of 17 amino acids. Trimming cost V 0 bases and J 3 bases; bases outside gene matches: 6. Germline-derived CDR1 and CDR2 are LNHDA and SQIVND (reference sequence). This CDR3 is CASSIDLAGGIYNEQFF. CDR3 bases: TGTGCCAGTAGTATAGATCTGGCGGGGGGGATCTACAATGAGCAGTTCTTC.

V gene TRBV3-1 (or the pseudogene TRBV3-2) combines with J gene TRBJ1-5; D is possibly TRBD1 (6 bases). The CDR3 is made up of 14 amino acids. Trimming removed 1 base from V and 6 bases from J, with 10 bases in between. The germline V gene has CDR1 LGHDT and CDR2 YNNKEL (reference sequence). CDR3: CASSQGRGVQPQHF. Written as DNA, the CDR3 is TGTGCCAGCAGCCAAGGAAGGGGGGTTCAGCCCCAGCATTTT.

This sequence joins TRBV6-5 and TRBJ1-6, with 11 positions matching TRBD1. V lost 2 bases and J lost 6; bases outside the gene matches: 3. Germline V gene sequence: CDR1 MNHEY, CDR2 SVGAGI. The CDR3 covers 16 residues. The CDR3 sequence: CASSYGQGASNSPLHF. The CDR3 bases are TGTGCCAGCAGTTACGGACAGGGGGCAAGTAATTCACCCCTCCACTTT.

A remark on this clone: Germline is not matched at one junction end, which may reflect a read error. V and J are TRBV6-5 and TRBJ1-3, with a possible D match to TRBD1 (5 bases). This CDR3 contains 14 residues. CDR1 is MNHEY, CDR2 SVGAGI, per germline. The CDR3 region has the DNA TGTGCCAGCAGCGGGACTGTCTCTGGGAACACCATATATTTT. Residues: CASSGTVSGNTIYF.

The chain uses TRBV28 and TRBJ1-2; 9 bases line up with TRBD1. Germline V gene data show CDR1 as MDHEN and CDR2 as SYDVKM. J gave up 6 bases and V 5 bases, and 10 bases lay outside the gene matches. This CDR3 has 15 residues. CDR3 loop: CASSPPIDRGNGYTF. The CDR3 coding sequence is TGTGCCAGCAGTCCCCCCATCGACAGGGGGAATGGCTACACCTTC.

CDR3 residues: CASSSPDLGTDTQYF. CDR3 in DNA: TGCGCCAGCAGCTCGCCCGATCTGGGCACAGATACGCAGTATTTT. The V gene is TRBV5-1, the J gene TRBJ2-3; D not certain. CDR1 is SGHRS and CDR2 is YFSETQ in the germline V gene. This CDR3 contains 15 residues. The V end lost 3 bases, the J end lost 1 base, and 12 bases lay between the germline ends. Filled out from reference TRBV5-1 and TRBJ2-3, the complete variable domain reads KAGVTQTPRYLIKTRGQQVTLSCSPISGHRSVSWYQQTPGQGLQFLFEYFSETQRNKGNFPGRFSGRQFSNSRSEMNVSTLELGDSALYLCASSSPDLGTDTQYFGPGTRLTVL.

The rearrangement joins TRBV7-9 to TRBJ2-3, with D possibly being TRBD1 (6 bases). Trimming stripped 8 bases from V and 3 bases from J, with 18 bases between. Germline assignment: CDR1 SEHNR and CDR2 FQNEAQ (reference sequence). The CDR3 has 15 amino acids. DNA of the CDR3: TGTGCCAGCGAACCAAGGGACAATTGGACAGATACGCAGTATTTT. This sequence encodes CASEPRDNWTDTQYF.

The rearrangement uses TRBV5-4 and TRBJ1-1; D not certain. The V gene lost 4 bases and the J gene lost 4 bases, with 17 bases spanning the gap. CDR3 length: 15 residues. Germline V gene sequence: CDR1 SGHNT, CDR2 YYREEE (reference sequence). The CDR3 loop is CASSLEAAAGTEAFF. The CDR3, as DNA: TGTGCCAGCAGCCTCGAAGCAGCCGCTGGCACTGAAGCTTTCTTT.

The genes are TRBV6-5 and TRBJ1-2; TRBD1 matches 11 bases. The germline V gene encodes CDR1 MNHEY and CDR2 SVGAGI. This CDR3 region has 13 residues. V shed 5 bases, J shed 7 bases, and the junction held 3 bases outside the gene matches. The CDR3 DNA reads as TGTGCCAGCAGTCGGACAGGGGGCTTTGGCTACACCTTC. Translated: CASSRTGGFGYTF.

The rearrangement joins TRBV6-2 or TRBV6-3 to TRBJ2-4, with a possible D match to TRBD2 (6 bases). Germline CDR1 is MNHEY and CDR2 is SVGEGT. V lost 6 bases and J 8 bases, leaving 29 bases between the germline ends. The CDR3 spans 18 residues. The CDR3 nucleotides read TGTGCCAGCAGCGACCTCTACCGGGACTCATTAGGGCGGGACATTCAGTACTTC. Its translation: CASSDLYRDSLGRDIQYF.

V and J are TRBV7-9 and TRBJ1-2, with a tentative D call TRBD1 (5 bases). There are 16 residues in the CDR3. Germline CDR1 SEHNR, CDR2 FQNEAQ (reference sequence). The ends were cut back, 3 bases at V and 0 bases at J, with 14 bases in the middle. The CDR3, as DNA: TGTGCCAGCAGCTTTGGGGCAGGGCTAACTAACTATGGCTACACCTTC. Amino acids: CASSFGAGLTNYGYTF.